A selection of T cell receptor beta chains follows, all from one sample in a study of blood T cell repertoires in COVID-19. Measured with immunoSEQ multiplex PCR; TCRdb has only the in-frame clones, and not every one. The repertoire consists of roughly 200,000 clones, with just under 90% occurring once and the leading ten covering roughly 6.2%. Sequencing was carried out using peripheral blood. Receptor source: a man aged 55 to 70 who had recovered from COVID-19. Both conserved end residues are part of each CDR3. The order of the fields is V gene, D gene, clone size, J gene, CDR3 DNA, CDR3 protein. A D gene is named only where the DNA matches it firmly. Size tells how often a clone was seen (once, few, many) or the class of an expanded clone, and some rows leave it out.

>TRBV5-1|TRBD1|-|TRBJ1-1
TGCGCCAGCAGCAAGGACAGGGGGCTGGGGAACACTGAAGCTTTCTTT
CASSKDRGLGNTEAFF
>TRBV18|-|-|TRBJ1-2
TGTGCCAGCTCACCGGCACAGGCACGCTATGGCTACACCTTC
CASSPAQARYGYTF
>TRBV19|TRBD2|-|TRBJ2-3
TGTGCCAGTAGTACCGGGACTAGAGCCGGAGAAGATACGCAGTATTTT
CASSTGTRAGEDTQYF
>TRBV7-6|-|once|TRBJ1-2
TGTGCCAGCAGCTTAGATTTCGGGACATTCGACTACACCTTC
CASSLDFGTFDYTF
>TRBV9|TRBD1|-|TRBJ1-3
TGTGCCAGCAGCGAAATACAGGGGGCTGGAAACACCATATATTTT
CASSEIQGAGNTIYF
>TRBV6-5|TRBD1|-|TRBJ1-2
TGTGCCAGCAGTCCGGGACAGGGATTCTCCTATGGCTACACCTTC
CASSPGQGFSYGYTF
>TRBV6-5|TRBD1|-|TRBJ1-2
TGTGCCAGCAGTTACGCGACAGGGGGCAACTATGGCTACACCTTC
CASSYATGGNYGYTF
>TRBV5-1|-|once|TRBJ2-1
TGCGCCAGCAGCGGGGGACTCCTTAATGAGCAGTTCTTC
CASSGGLLNEQFF
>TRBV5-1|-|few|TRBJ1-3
TGCGCCAGCAGCTCCAGCAGGGGTGGAAACACCATATATTTT
CASSSSRGGNTIYF
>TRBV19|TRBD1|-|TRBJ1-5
TGTGCCAGTAGTCCGCAGGACAGGGGCAATCAGCCCCAGCATTTT
CASSPQDRGNQPQHF
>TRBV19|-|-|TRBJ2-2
TGTGCCAGTAACCCCAGAAGTTTCAACGGGGAGCTGTTTTTT
CASNPRSFNGELFF
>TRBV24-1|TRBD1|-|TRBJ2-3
TGTGCCACCAGTGACCCCGGGACAGCCACAGATACGCAGTATTTT
CATSDPGTATDTQYF
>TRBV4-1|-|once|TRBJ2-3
TGCGCCAGCAGCCAAGATACGTGGGAGAGCACAGATACGCAGTATTTT
CASSQDTWESTDTQYF
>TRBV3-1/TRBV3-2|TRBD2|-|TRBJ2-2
TGTGCCAGCAGCCAAAGCGGGAGGGCCGGGGAGCTGTTTTTT
CASSQSGRAGELFF
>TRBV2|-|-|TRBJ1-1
TGTGCCAGCAAACAGAGACAACTAGCGAACACTGAAGCTTTCTTT
CASKQRQLANTEAFF
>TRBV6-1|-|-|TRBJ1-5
TGTGCCAGCAGTGAAAACAGGGTGAGCAATCAGCCCCAGCATTTT
CASSENRVSNQPQHF
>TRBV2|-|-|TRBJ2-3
TGTGCCAGCAGTAGCATTGAGGGGGTTGGGACAGATACGCAGTATTTT
CASSSIEGVGTDTQYF
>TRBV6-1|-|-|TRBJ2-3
TGTGCCAGCAGTGAATTGGAGGGGGCCACCGAGAAAAATACGCAGTATTTT
CASSELEGATEKNTQYF
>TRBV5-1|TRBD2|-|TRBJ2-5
TGCGCCAGCAGCTCCGGACTAGCGGGAGGAAAAGAGACCCAGTACTTC
CASSSGLAGGKETQYF
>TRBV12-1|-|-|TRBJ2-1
TGTGCCAGCAGCTTTTCCCGTGGGAGGGGTTATGAGCAGTTCTTC
CASSFSRGRGYEQFF
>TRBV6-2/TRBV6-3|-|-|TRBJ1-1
TGTGCCAGCAGTCAGGGGATTACTGAAGCTTTCTTT
CASSQGITEAFF
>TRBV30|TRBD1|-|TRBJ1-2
TGTGCCTGGAGTGCGGGACAGAGTTATTATGGCTACACCTTC
CAWSAGQSYYGYTF
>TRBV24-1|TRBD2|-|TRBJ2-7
TGTGCCACCAGTGATCTACGGGAGGGCTCCTACGAGCAGTACTTC
CATSDLREGSYEQYF
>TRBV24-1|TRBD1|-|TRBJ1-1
TGTGCCACCAGTGACCCGGGACAGGCTGGGAAAGCTTTCTTT
CATSDPGQAGKAFF
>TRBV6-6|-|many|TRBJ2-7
TGTGCCAGCAGTTTCGGACAGAACTACGAGCAGTACTTC
CASSFGQNYEQYF
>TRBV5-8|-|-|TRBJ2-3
TGTGCCAGCAGCTTGGCGACCGGGGGAGATACGCAGTATTTT
CASSLATGGDTQYF
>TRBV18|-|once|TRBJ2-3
TGTGCCAGCTCACTGTCTGGCAGCACAGATACGCAGTATTTT
CASSLSGSTDTQYF
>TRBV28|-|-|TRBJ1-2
TGTGCCAGCTCCCAGGGGCACCTTAACTATGGCTACACCTTC
CASSQGHLNYGYTF
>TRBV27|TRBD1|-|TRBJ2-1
TGTGCCAGCAGTTCGGACAGGGTAAACAATTACAATGAGCAGTTCTTC
CASSSDRVNNYNEQFF
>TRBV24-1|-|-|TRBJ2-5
TGTGCCACCAGTGATTCCCCGAGTCAAGAGACCCAGTACTTC
CATSDSPSQETQYF
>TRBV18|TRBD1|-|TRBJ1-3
TGTGCCAGCTCACCATGGACAGGGGACTCTGGAAACACCATATATTTT
CASSPWTGDSGNTIYF
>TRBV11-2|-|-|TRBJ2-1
TGTGCCAGCGCCCATTGGAGGGGGGGCCTGGGTGAGCAGTTCTTC
CASAHWRGGLGEQFF
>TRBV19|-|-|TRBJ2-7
TGTGCCAGTAGTATGTTGGCGGCTCGAAGCTACGAGCAGTACTTC
CASSMLAARSYEQYF
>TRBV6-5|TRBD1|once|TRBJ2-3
TGTGCCAGCAGATCAACAGGGGGCGCGACAGATACGCAGTATTTT
CASRSTGGATDTQYF
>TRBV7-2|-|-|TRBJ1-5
TGTGCCAGCAGCTTATCCGGCAGGGAGGGCCAGCCCCAGCATTTT
CASSLSGREGQPQHF
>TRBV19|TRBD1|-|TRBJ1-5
TGTGCCACCGACTCGACAGGGGTGAGGCAGCCCCAGCATTTT
CATDSTGVRQPQHF
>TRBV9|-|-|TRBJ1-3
TGTGCCAGCAGCGCAGACTCTGGAAACACCATATATTTT
CASSADSGNTIYF
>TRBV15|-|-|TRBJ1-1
TGTGCCACCAGCAGAGATTCTCAGGGGCACAATGAAGCTTTCTTT
CATSRDSQGHNEAFF
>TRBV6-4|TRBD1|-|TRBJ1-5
TGTGCCAGCAGGGACAGGGGTCAGCCCCAGCATTTT
CASRDRGQPQHF
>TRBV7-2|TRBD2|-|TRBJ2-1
TGTGCCAGCAGCTTAGGGGCTAGCGGGGCCTACAATGAGCAGTTCTTC
CASSLGASGAYNEQFF
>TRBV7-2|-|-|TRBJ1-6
TGTGCCAGCAACGAGAACTCACAGGCTTCCCTCCACTTT
CASNENSQASLHF
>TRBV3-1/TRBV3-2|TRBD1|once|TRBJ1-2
TGTGCCAGCAGCCAACCTGACAGGGGGCGACGCGGCTACACCTTC
CASSQPDRGRRGYTF
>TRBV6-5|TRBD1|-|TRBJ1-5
TGTGCCAGCAGTTACGGGACAGGTAGAGATCAGCCCCAGCATTTT
CASSYGTGRDQPQHF
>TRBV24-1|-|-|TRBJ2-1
TGTGCCACCAGTGATTTAAGGACAGCAGCATTCGGTGAGCAGTTCTTC
CATSDLRTAAFGEQFF
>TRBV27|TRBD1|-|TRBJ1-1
TGTGCCAGCAGATCCACCTCCGGGACAGGGCGCTCTGAAGCTTTCTTT
CASRSTSGTGRSEAFF
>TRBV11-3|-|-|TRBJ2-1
TGTGCCAGCAGCCCCGACGGGGTACCTTACAATGAGCAGTTCTTC
CASSPDGVPYNEQFF
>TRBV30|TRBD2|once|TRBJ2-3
TGTGCCTGGAGTGACCGTCGACTAGCGGGGGGCGGCACAGATACGCAGTATTTT
CAWSDRRLAGGGTDTQYF
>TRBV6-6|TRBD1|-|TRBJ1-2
TGTGCCAGCAGTTACGGACAGGGAACCCTCATAGGCTACACCTTC
CASSYGQGTLIGYTF
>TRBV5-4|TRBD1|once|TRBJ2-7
TGTGCCAGCAGCTTGATTAAGACAGGGGCAGCCTACGAGCAGTACTTC
CASSLIKTGAAYEQYF